These T cell receptor beta chains were read from a single sample in a study of blood T cells in healthy people across ages. TCRdb processed the 5' RACE reads anew with MiXCR; each CDR3 protein has one entry. The table has roughly 1.7 million distinct CDR3 sequences, roughly 30% seen once. What was sequenced was blood. These receptors were obtained from a woman aged 30 to 39 in good health. Each CDR3 is given with its conserved first and last residue. A D gene is named only where the DNA matches it firmly. Not every row has a clone size; where given, it reads once, few, many or a size class.

>14|-|TRBV5-6|TRBD2|TRBJ2-5
CASTRLAGRETQYF
TGTGCCAGCACCCGACTAGCGGGACGAGAGACCCAGTACTTC
>14|-|TRBV7-9|-|TRBJ2-7
CASRGSWGSYEQYF
TGTGCCAGCAGAGGCTCCTGGGGTTCCTACGAGCAGTACTTC
>14|many|TRBV29-1|-|TRBJ2-7
CSAETGEGPYEQYF
TGCAGCGCCGAGACAGGGGAGGGACCCTACGAGCAGTACTTC
>16|-|TRBV7-8|-|TRBJ1-6
CASSLSDPYYNSPLHF
TGTGCCAGCAGCTTATCAGATCCTTACTATAATTCACCCCTCCACTTT
>15|-|TRBV24-1|-|TRBJ2-7
CATSDFSSGAYEQYF
TGTGCCACCAGTGATTTCTCATCGGGGGCCTACGAGCAGTACTTC
>17|-|TRBV30|TRBD2|TRBJ2-7
CAWRGLAGHRSSYEQYF
TGTGCCTGGAGGGGACTAGCGGGACACAGGAGCTCCTACGAGCAGTACTTC
>15|many|TRBV29-1|-|TRBJ2-3
CSVEGSSRGTDTQYF
TGCAGCGTTGAAGGGAGTAGTAGAGGAACAGATACGCAGTATTTT
>14|few|TRBV20-1|TRBD1|TRBJ1-2
CSARDRDRGYGYTF
TGCAGTGCTAGAGACCGGGACAGGGGCTATGGCTACACCTTC
>11|few|TRBV27|-|TRBJ2-1
CASRQINEQFF
TGTGCCAGTCGACAGATCAATGAGCAGTTCTTC
>12|few|TRBV29-1|TRBD1|TRBJ2-5
CSDRGPQETQYF
TGCAGCGACAGGGGGCCCCAGGAGACCCAGTACTTC
>13|-|TRBV12-5|-|TRBJ1-1
CASGGSRRTEAFF
TGTGCTAGTGGGGGGTCTCGGCGCACTGAAGCTTTCTTT
>17|-|TRBV12-3/TRBV12-4|TRBD1|TRBJ2-3
CASSLDSGQGSTDTQYF
TGTGCCAGCAGTTTGGATTCAGGACAGGGAAGCACAGATACGCAGTATTTT
>14|-|TRBV5-8|-|TRBJ2-7
CASSDDGSSYEQYF
TGTGCCAGCAGTGACGACGGGTCCTCCTACGAGCAGTACTTC
>17|once|TRBV6-2/TRBV6-3|TRBD2|TRBJ2-2
CASSYGVAGGPPGELFF
TGTGCCAGCAGTTACGGGGTCGCGGGAGGGCCCCCCGGGGAGCTGTTTTTT
>16|few|TRBV5-1|-|TRBJ1-6
CASSLRPVGGSSPLHF
TGCGCCAGCAGCTTGAGGCCAGTGGGAGGCAGTTCACCCCTCCACTTT
>15|-|TRBV27|-|TRBJ1-4
CASSLSDPTYEKLFF
TGTGCCAGCAGTTTATCAGACCCCACCTATGAAAAACTGTTTTTT
>18|-|TRBV5-1|TRBD2|TRBJ2-1
CASSLQASGGPSYNEQFF
TGCGCCAGTAGCTTACAGGCTAGCGGGGGGCCTTCCTACAATGAGCAGTTCTTC
>15|-|TRBV6-5|-|TRBJ2-7
CASSYSTTRPYEQYF
TGTGCCAGCAGTTACTCGACTACGCGGCCCTACGAGCAGTACTTC
>12|-|TRBV27|-|TRBJ2-1
CASISYYNEQFF
TGTGCCAGCATCTCCTACTACAATGAGCAGTTCTTC
>15|-|TRBV20-1|TRBD1|TRBJ2-5
CSAREHRGSLETQYF
TGCAGTGCTAGAGAACACAGGGGGTCTTTGGAGACCCAGTACTTC
>14|few|TRBV2|-|TRBJ2-1
CATSAVLGVNEQFF
TGTGCCACCTCGGCGGTTTTGGGAGTCAATGAGCAGTTCTTC
>14|-|TRBV9|-|TRBJ1-2
CASRKDSSPYGYTF
TGTGCCAGCAGAAAGGACTCCTCACCCTATGGCTACACCTTC
>13|few|TRBV12-3/TRBV12-4|-|TRBJ1-2
CASSLDQDNGYTF
TGTGCCAGCAGTTTAGACCAGGATAATGGCTACACCTTC
>11|-|TRBV7-2|-|TRBJ2-5
CANSSKETQYF
TGTGCCAACAGCTCTAAAGAGACCCAGTACTTC
>13|few|TRBV7-9|-|TRBJ2-3
CASSFLGGDTQYF
TGTGCCAGCAGCTTTCTGGGGGGAGATACGCAGTATTTT
>14|many|TRBV11-3|-|TRBJ2-7
CASSLLQGTYEQYF
TGTGCCAGCAGCTTACTCCAGGGGACCTACGAGCAGTACTTC
>16|few|TRBV13|TRBD2|TRBJ2-1
CASSQLQREGENEQFF
TGTGCCAGCAGCCAACTCCAGCGGGAGGGTGAAAATGAGCAGTTCTTC
>17|few|TRBV6-1|-|TRBJ2-3
CASQRGQRGTNTDTQYF
TGTGCCAGCCAGAGGGGACAGCGGGGCACAAACACAGATACGCAGTATTTT
>17|few|TRBV9|TRBD2|TRBJ2-1
CASSRSASGGSEGEQFF
TGTGCCAGCTCAAGATCGGCTAGCGGGGGGTCCGAGGGTGAGCAGTTCTTC
>19|-|TRBV20-1|TRBD2|TRBJ2-3
CSARDPRGTSGFEVDTQYF
TGCAGTGCTAGAGACCCCCGGGGGACTAGCGGCTTCGAGGTAGATACGCAGTATTTT
>14|few|TRBV20-1|-|TRBJ2-3
CSATRTLHSDTQYF
TGCAGTGCTACAAGAACTCTTCATTCAGATACGCAGTATTTT
>12|-|TRBV2|-|TRBJ2-7
CASKVGSYEQYF
TGTGCCAGCAAAGTTGGCTCCTACGAGCAGTACTTC
>14|-|TRBV20-1|-|TRBJ2-7
CSAPGLQTSYEQYF
TGCAGTGCGCCGGGACTGCAGACCTCCTACGAGCAGTACTTC
>14|few|TRBV19|-|TRBJ1-5
CASSPVTGDQPQHF
TGTGCCAGTAGTCCGGTGACAGGAGATCAGCCCCAGCATTTT
>11|many|TRBV6-5|-|TRBJ2-5
CATYSRETQYF
TGTGCCACCTACTCCCGGGAGACCCAGTACTTC
>17|-|TRBV20-1|-|TRBJ1-4
CSAEQGNGIIGNEKLFF
TGCAGTGCTGAACAGGGTAACGGGATAATCGGTAATGAAAAACTGTTTTTT
>14|-|TRBV20-1|-|TRBJ2-7
CSARDSGQDYEQYF
TGCAGTGCTAGAGATTCAGGACAAGACTACGAGCAGTACTTC
>16|-|TRBV21-1|-|TRBJ2-1
CASSKVEGGDKMREFF
TGTGCCAGCAGCAAAGTAGAGGGAGGGGACAAAATGAGGGAGTTCTTC
>18|-|TRBV5-1|TRBD2|TRBJ2-1
CASSSGLAGGRVYNEQFF
TGCGCCAGCAGCTCCGGACTAGCGGGGGGCCGGGTCTACAATGAGCAGTTCTTC
>14|few|TRBV25-1|TRBD1|TRBJ2-7
CASTASRDRAEQYF
TGTGCCAGCACCGCGTCCCGGGACAGGGCCGAGCAGTACTTC
>18|few|TRBV4-2|TRBD2|TRBJ2-5
CASSQDLASGAVQETQYF
TGTGCCAGCAGCCAAGATCTGGCTAGCGGGGCGGTACAAGAGACCCAGTACTTC
>12|-|TRBV10-3|-|TRBJ1-1
CAISGGGTEAFF
TGTGCCATCAGTGGGGGAGGGACTGAAGCTTTCTTT
>13|-|TRBV7-2|-|TRBJ1-1
CASSFGGPEGAFF
TGTGCCAGCAGCTTCGGCGGGCCCGAAGGGGCTTTCTTT